This TCR beta chain was sequenced in a study of blood T cell repertoires in COVID-19. Repertoires were generated with immunoSEQ multiplex PCR, while TCRdb's copy carries only in-frame clones and drops some. The sample holds about 140,000 clones, about 80% seen once. V was shortened by 3 bases and J by 1 base, with 15 bases between the two germline ends. Looked up from germline, CDR1 is MNHNS and CDR2 is SASEGT. The CDR3 is made up of 16 amino acids. The receptor was derived from a human donor in a cohort sampled during active COVID-19. Source material: peripheral blood. The chain uses TRBV6-1 and TRBJ1-1; possibly TRBD1 for D (5 bases). The CDR3 sequence: CASSDARLDRNTEAFF. For the CDR3, the DNA is TGTGCCAGCAGTGACGCCCGCCTTGACAGGAACACTGAAGCTTTCTTT.